Sequencing of this T cell receptor (beta chain) was carried out in a study of identical twins. TCRdb used MiXCR to reprocess the 5' RACE reads, holding one entry per CDR3 protein. Of hundreds of thousands of distinct CDR3 sequences in the sample, about 20% were seen once. CDR3 size: 12 residues. V was clipped by 5 bases and J by 11 bases; unmatched bases: 3. Germline-derived CDR1 and CDR2 are SEHNR and FQNEAQ (reference sequence). Another study also made use of these data, one on T cells expressing NK-cell markers. That work adds: Seven sequenced donors out of eight were HCMV-seropositive, one seronegative. Whether expanded NKG2C-expressing T cell clones recognize HCMV is unknown.

Sequences were obtained from PBMCs. V and J are TRBV7-9 and TRBJ2-3, with 11 bases fitting TRBD2. This clonotype was sampled from a woman under 30 in good health. The CDR3 nucleotides read TGTGCCAGCAGCCCTCTAGCGGGGGGGCAGTATTTT. This sequence encodes CASSPLAGGQYF.